The present TCR beta chain was sequenced within a study of blood T cell repertoires in COVID-19. Study background: Whether acute or convalescent, the COVID-19 samples came from the United States, Italy and Spain. Sample material is recorded as cDNA or gDNA derived from T cells, B-cell-depleted T cells, or PBMCs.

The V end was cut by 5 bases, the J end by 1 base, with 14 bases between. Per the germline V gene, CDR1 is SGHVS and CDR2 is FQNEAQ. This CDR3 is built from 15 residues. Generated by immunoSEQ multiplex PCR, the TCRdb table keeps only in-frame clones and is missing some. This table has some 250,000 clones, 90% to 95% appearing once. The sequence was obtained from a human donor in a cohort exposed to, infected with or recovered from COVID-19 (not recorded which). The donor label of this sample is uncertain. The material sequenced was PBMCs or T cells enriched from blood (not recorded which). The rearrangement links TRBV7-8 to TRBJ1-1; the D is unclear. The CDR3 reads CASSPRGGRNTEAFF. The CDR3 DNA reads as TGTGCCAGCAGCCCCCGGGGAGGGCGGAACACTGAAGCTTTCTTT.